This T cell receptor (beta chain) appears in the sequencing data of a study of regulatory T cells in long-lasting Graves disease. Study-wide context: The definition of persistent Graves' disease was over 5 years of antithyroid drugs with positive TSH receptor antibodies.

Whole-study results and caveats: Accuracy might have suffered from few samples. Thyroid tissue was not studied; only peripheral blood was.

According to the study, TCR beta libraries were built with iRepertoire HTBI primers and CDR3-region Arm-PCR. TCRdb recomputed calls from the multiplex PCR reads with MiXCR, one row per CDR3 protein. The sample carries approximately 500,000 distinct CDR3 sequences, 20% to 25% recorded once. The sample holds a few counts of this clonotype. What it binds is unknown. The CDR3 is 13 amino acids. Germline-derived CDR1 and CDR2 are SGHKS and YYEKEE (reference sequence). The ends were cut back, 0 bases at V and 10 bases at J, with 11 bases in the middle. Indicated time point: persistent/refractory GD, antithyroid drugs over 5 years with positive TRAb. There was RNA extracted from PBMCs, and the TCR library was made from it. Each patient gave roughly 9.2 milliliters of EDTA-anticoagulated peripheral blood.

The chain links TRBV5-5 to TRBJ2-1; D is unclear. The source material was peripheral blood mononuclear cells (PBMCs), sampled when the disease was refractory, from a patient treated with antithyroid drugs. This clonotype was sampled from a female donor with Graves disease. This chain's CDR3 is CASSLAVWQEQFF. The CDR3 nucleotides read TGTGCCAGCAGCTTGGCCGTTTGGCAGGAGCAGTTCTTC.